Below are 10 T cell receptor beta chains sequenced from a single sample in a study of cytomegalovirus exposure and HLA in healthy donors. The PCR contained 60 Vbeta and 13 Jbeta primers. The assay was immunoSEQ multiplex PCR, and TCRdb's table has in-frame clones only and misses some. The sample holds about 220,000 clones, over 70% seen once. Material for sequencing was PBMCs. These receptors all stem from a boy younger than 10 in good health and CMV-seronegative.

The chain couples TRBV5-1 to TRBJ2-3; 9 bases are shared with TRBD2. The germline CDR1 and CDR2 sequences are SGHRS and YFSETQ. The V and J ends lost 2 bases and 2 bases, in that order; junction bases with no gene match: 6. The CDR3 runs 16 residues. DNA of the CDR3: TGCGCCAGCAGCTTTATAGCGGGAGTGGCCACAGATACGCAGTATTTT. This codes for CASSFIAGVATDTQYF.

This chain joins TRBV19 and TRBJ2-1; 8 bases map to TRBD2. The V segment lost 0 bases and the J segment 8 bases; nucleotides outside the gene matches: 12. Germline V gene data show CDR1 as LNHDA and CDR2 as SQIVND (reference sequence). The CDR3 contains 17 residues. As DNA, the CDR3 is TGTGCCAGTAGTATAGATCGCTCGGGGGGGACGATCGATGAGCAGTTCTTC. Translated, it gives CASSIDRSGGTIDEQFF.

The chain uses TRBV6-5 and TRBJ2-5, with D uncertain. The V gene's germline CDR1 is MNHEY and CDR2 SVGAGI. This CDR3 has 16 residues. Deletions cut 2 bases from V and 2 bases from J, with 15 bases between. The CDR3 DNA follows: TGTGCCAGCAGTTACGGTGCTGGGTCCGGGCAAGAGACCCAGTACTTC. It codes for CASSYGAGSGQETQYF.

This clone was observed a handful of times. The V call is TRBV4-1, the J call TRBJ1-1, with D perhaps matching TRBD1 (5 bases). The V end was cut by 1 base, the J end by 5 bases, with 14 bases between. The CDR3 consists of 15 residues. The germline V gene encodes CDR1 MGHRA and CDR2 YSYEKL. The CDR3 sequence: CASSQVGRVDTEAFF. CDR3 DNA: TGCGCCAGCAGCCAAGTAGGCAGGGTAGATACTGAAGCTTTCTTT.

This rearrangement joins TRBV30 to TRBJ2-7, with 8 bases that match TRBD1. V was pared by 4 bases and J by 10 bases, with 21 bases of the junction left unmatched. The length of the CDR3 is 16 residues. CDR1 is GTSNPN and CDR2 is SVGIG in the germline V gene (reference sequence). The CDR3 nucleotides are TGTGCCTGGACCCTCTTTCCGGGACAGGTGCCCACCAATCAGTACTTC. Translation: CAWTLFPGQVPTNQYF.

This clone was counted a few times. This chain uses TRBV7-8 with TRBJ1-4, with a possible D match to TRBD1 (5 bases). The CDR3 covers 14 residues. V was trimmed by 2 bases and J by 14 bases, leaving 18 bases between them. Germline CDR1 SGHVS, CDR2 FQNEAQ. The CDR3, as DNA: TGTGCCAGCAGCTTAATCACAGGCGGGGGGAACCTGTTTTTT. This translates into CASSLITGGGNLFF. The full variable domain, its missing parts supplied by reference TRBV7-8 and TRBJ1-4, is GAGVSQSPRYKVAKRGQDVALRCDPISGHVSLFWYQQALGQGPEFLTYFQNEAQLDKSGLPSDRFFAERPEGSVSTLKIQRTQQEDSAVYLCASSLITGGGNLFFGSGTQLSVL.

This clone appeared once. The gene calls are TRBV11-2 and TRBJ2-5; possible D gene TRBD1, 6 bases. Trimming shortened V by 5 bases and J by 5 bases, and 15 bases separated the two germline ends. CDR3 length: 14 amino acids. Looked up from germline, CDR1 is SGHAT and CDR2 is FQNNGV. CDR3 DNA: TGTGCCAGCAGCCCTGAGGACAGCCCGGAGACCCAGTACTTC. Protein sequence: CASSPEDSPETQYF.

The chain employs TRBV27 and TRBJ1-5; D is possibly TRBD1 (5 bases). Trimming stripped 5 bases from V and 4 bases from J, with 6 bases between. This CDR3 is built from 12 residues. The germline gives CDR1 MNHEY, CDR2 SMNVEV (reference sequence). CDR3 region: CASSRGNQPQHF. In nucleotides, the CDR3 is TGTGCCAGCAGTCGGGGGAATCAGCCCCAGCATTTT.

The chain's CDR3 is CASSPPGGSNYGYTF. Written as DNA, the CDR3 is TGTGCCAGCTCACCACCGGGGGGATCGAACTATGGCTACACCTTC. V gene TRBV18 combines with J gene TRBJ1-2, with a possible D match to TRBD1 (5 bases). V was trimmed by 0 bases and J by 2 bases, leaving 10 bases between them. Per the germline V gene, CDR1 is KGHSH and CDR2 is LQKENI. The length of the CDR3 is 15 residues.

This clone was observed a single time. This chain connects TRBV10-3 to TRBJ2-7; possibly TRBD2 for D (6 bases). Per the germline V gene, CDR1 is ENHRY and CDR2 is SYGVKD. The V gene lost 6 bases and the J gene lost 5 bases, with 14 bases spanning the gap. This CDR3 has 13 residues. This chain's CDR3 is CAIRGTLWDEQYF. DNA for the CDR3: TGTGCCATCAGGGGGACTCTCTGGGACGAGCAGTACTTC.